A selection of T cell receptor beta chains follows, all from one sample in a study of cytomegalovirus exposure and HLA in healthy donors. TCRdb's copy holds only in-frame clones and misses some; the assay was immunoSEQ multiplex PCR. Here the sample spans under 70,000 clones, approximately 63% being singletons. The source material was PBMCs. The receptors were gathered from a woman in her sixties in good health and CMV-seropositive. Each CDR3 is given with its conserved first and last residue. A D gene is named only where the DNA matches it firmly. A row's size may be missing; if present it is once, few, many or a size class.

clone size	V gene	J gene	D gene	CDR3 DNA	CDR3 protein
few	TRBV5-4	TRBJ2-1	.	TGTGCCAGCAGCCCCCACAACGGGGAGTACAATGAGCAGTTCTTC	CASSPHNGEYNEQFF
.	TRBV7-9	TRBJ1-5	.	TGTTCCAGCAGCTGGGGGGAAGGAGGGTATAGCAATCAGCCCCAGCATTTT	CSSSWGEGGYSNQPQHF
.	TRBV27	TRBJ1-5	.	TGTGCCAGCAGTTTCAGGAGCAATCAGCCCCAGCATTTT	CASSFRSNQPQHF
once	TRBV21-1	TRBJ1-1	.	TGTGCCAGCAGCACCACCGTCGTAGGGACAGGGTGCTTGAACACTGAAGCTTTCTTT	CASSTTVVGTGCLNTEAFF
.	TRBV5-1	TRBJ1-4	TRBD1	TGCGCCAGCAGCGCGGGGACAGGGGGGGATGAAAAACTGTTTTTT	CASSAGTGGDEKLFF
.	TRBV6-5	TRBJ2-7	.	TGTGCCAGCAGTTATCGGGGGGCCAAATTGGAGCAGTACTTC	CASSYRGAKLEQYF
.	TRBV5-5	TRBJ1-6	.	TGTGCCAGCAGCTTGCGCAGGGGAGATTCACCCCTCCACTTT	CASSLRRGDSPLHF
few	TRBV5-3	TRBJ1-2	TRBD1	TGTGCCAGAAGCTCCGAAAGCCAGGGACAGGGCTTCTTAGATGGCTACACCTTC	CARSSESQGQGFLDGYTF
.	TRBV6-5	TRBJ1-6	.	TGTGCCAGCCAGGGGTTGTCCTATAATTCACCCCTCCACTTT	CASQGLSYNSPLHF
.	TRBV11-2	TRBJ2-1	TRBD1	TGTGCCAGCAGCTTGACAGGGTCTCCCTACAATGAGCAGTTCTTC	CASSLTGSPYNEQFF
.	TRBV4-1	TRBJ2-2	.	TGCGCCAGCAGCCAAGTGGCCGCGAACACCGGGGAGCTGTTTTTT	CASSQVAANTGELFF
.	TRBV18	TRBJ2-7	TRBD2	TGTGCCAGCTCACCATTGGCGGGGGGTCAGGCGGCGTACGAGCAGTACTTC	CASSPLAGGQAAYEQYF
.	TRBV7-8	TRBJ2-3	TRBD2	TGTGCCAGCAGCCGACTTACTAGCGGGGGCACAGATACGCAGTATTTT	CASSRLTSGGTDTQYF
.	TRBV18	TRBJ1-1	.	TGTGCCAGCTCACCACTCAAGGTCGGGAATACGAACACTGAAGCTTTCTTT	CASSPLKVGNTNTEAFF
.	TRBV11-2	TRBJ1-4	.	TGTGCCAGCAGCCCGGCCGGGGCAACTAATGAAAAACTGTTTTTT	CASSPAGATNEKLFF
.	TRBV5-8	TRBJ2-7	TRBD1	TGTGCCAGCAGCTCAAGGGGACAGAGGGAGTACTTC	CASSSRGQREYF
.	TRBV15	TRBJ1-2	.	TGTGCCACCAGCAGAGGCTCCCCGGGAGGCTACACCTTC	CATSRGSPGGYTF
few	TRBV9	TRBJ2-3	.	TGTGCCAGCAGCGTAGCTCCGGACTCGGCAGATACGCAGTATTTT	CASSVAPDSADTQYF
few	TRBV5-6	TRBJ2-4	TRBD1	TGTGCCAGCAGCTCCCTTTTGGACAGGGATAACATTCAGTACTTC	CASSSLLDRDNIQYF
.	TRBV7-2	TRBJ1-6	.	TGTGCCAGCAGCTTAGCGGTCGGACAGAGACTTTCACCCCTCCACTTT	CASSLAVGQRLSPLHF
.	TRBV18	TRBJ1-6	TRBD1	TGTGCCAGCTCCAGCCTCAGGGACAGGGATTCACCCCTCCACTTT	CASSSLRDRDSPLHF
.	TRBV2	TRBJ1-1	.	TGTGCCAGTCAGGGTAAGGGTAACACTGAAGCTTTCTTT	CASQGKGNTEAFF